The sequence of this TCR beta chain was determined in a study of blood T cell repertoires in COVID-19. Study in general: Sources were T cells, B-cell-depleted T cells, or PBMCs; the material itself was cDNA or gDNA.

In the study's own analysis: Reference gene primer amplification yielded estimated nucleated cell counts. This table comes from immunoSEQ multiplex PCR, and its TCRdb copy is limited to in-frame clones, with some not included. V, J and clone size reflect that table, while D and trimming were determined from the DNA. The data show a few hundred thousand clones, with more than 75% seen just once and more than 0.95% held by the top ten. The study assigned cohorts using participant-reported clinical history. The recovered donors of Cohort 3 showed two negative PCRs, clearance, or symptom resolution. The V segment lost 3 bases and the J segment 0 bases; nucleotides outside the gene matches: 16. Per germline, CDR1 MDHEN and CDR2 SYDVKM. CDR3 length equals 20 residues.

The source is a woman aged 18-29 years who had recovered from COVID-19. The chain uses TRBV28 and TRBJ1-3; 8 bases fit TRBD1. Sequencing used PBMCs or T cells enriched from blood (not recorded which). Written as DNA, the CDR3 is TGTGCCAGCAGTTTGGTTGGAGGACAGGGAGATTGGAGCTCTGGAAACACCATATATTTT. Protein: CASSLVGGQGDWSSGNTIYF.